The T cell receptor beta chain described here comes from a study of blood T cells in healthy people across ages. In germline, CDR1 is ENHRY, CDR2 SYGVKD. V dropped 5 bases and J dropped 5 bases, with 16 bases sitting between them. The CDR3 has 15 amino acids. A J-beta primer mix and a sample-barcoded 5' primer were used in a second PCR of about 7 to 12 cycles. A template-switch adaptor with 12 random nucleotides tagged each cDNA molecule. TCRdb re-called the 5' RACE reads through MiXCR, storing one row per CDR3 protein. The data show approximately 730,000 distinct CDR3 sequences, with roughly 41% seen just once and roughly 19% held by the top ten. This clonotype was counted once.

The gene calls are TRBV10-3 and TRBJ1-5, with D possibly being TRBD1 (6 bases). The sequenced sample consisted of blood. The clonotype originates from a woman aged 55 to 70 in good health. The CDR3 spells CAISPGTQKDQPQHF. CDR3 DNA: TGTGCCATCAGTCCCGGGACACAGAAAGATCAGCCCCAGCATTTT.